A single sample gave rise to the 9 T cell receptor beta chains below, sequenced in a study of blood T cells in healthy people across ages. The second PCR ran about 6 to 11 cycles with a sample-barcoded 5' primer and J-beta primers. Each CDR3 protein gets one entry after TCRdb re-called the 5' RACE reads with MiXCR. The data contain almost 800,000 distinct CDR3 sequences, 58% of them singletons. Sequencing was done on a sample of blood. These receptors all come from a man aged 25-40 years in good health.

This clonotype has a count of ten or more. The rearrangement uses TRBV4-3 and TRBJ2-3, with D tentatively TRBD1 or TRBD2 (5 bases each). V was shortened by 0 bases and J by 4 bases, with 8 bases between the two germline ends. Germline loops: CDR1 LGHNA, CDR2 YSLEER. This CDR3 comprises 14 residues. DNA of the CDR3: TGCGCCAGCAGCCAAGAGCAGGGAGCAGATACGCAGTATTTT. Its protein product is CASSQEQGADTQYF.

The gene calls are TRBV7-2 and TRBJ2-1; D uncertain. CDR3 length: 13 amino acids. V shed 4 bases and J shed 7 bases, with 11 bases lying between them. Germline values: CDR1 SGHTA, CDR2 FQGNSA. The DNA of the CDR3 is TGTGCCAGCAGCTCCCCTAAACGGAATGAGCAGTTCTTC. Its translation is CASSSPKRNEQFF. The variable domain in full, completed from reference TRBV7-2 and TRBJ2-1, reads GAGVSQSPSNKVTEKGKDVELRCDPISGHTALYWYRQSLGQGLEFLIYFQGNSAPDKSGLPSDRFSAERTGGSVSTLTIQRTQQEDSAVYLCASSSPKRNEQFFGPGTRLTVL.

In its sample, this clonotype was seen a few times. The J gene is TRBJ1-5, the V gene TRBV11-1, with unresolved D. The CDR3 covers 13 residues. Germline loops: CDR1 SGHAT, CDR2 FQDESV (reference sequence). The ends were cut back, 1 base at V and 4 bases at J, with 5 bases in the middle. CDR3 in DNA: TGTGCCAGCAGCTTAGGACGGAATCAGCCCCAGCATTTT. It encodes CASSLGRNQPQHF.

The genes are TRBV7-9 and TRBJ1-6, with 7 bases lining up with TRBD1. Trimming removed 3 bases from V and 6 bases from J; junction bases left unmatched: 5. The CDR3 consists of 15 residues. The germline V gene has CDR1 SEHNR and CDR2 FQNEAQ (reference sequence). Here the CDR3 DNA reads TGTGCCAGCAGCTTTTTGGACAGGAGTAATTCACCCCTCCACTTT. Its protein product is CASSFLDRSNSPLHF. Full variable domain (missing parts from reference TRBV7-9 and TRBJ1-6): DTGVSQNPRHKITKRGQNVTFRCDPISEHNRLYWYRQTLGQGPEFLTYFQNEAQLEKSRLLSDRFSAERPKGSFSTLEIQRTEQGDSAMYLCASSFLDRSNSPLHFGNGTRLTVT.

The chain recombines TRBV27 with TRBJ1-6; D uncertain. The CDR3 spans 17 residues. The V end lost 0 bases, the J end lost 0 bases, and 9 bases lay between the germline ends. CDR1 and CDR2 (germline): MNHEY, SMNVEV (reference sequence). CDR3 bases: TGTGCCAGCAGTTTATCCGGCAGTAGCTCCTATAATTCACCCCTCCACTTT. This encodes CASSLSGSSSYNSPLHF.

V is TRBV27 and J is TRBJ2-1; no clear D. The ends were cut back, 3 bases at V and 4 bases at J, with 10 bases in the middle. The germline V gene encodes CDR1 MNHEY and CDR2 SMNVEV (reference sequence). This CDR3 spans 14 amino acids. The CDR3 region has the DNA TGTGCCAGCAGTTTTACGGAGCCTTACAATGAGCAGTTCTTC. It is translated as CASSFTEPYNEQFF.

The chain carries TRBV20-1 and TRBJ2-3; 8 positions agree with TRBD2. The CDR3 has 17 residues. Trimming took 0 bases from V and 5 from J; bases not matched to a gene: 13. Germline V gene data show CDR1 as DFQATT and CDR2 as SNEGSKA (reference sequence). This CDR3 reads CSARDVAGRNVLDTQYF. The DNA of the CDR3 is TGCAGTGCTAGAGATGTAGCGGGGAGGAACGTGTTAGATACGCAGTATTTT.

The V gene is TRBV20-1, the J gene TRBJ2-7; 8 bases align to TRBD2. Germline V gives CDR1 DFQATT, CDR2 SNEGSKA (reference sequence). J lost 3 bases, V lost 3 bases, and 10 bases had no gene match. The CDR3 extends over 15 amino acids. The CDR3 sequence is CSARDPGTRRYEQYF. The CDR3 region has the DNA TGCAGTGCTAGGGACCCCGGGACTAGGCGCTACGAGCAGTACTTC.

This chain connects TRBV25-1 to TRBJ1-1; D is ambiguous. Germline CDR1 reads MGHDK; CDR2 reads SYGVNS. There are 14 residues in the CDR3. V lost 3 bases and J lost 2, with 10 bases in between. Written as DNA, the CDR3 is TGTGCCAGCAGTGATCAGAGCAGAAACACTGAAGCTTTCTTT. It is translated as CASSDQSRNTEAFF.